The TCR beta chain described here comes from a study of CD8 T cells in Susac syndrome. Turning to the study itself: Susac syndrome patients were untreated, on corticosteroids with some adding intravenous immunoglobulin, or on intravenous immunoglobulin only.

The study, taken as a whole, reports: The study's TCR sequencing and HLA analysis covered a relatively small number of individuals, and the study acknowledged this.

This CDR3 is built from 14 residues. Trimming cost V 4 bases and J 8 bases; bases outside gene matches: 11. CDR1 is GTSNPN, CDR2 SVGIG, per germline (reference sequence). With respect to this clonotype: Its antigen remains unidentified.

An amount of RNA that ranged from roughly 0.5 to 1 ug was reverse transcribed with random hexamers. An immunoSEQ multiplex PCR generated amplified TCR beta CDR3 products spanning 54 Vbeta and 13 Jbeta. One entry per CDR3 protein, called by TCRdb with MiXCR from the immunoSEQ multiplex PCR reads. The sample lists some 190,000 distinct CDR3 sequences, approximately 94% occurring once. V usage is TRBV30 and J usage is TRBJ2-7; 10 bases map to TRBD1. Sequenced material: CD4+ T cells from PBMCs. The TCR was taken from a human donor with Susac syndrome. CDR3 protein: CAWIPGTGASQQYF. The CDR3, as DNA: TGTGCCTGGATTCCCGGGACAGGGGCTTCCCAGCAGTACTTC.